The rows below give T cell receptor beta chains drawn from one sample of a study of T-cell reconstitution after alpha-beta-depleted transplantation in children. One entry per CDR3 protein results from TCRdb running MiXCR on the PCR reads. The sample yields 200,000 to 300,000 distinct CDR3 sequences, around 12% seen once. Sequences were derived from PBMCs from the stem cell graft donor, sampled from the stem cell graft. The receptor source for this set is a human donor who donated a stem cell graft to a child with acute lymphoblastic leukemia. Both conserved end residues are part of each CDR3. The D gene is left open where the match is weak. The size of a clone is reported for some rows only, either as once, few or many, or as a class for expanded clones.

CDR3 DNA: TGCGCCAGCAGTGGACCCCCGTCGGACACGGAGATCTTTAATGAAAAACTGTTTTTT
CDR3 protein: CASSGPPSDTEIFNEKLFF
J gene: TRBJ1-4
clone size: few
D gene: .
V gene: TRBV10-2

CDR3 DNA: TGTGCCAGCAGCGACCTCTCTGGGGCCAACGTCCTGACTTTC
CDR3 protein: CASSDLSGANVLTF
J gene: TRBJ2-6
clone size: many
D gene: .
V gene: TRBV9

CDR3 DNA: TGTGCCAGCAGCTCTTTTCGGGGTGGAGGGGCGCACCAAGAGACCCAGTACTTC
CDR3 protein: CASSSFRGGGAHQETQYF
J gene: TRBJ2-5
clone size: .
D gene: .
V gene: TRBV7-6

CDR3 DNA: TGTGCCAGCAGTGCCCGGACCGGAAACACCATATATTTT
CDR3 protein: CASSARTGNTIYF
J gene: TRBJ1-3
clone size: many
D gene: .
V gene: TRBV6-1

CDR3 DNA: TGCAGTGCTAGTCTCCGGGGTCGGCTGGCTGAAGCTTTCTTT
CDR3 protein: CSASLRGRLAEAFF
J gene: TRBJ1-1
clone size: many
D gene: .
V gene: TRBV20-1

CDR3 DNA: TGTGCCAGCAGCTTAGCGCTCCAGACGACCCTCGTTTCCGGGGCCAACGGCCTGACTTTC
CDR3 protein: CASSLALQTTLVSGANGLTF
J gene: TRBJ2-6
clone size: .
D gene: .
V gene: TRBV7-8

CDR3 DNA: TGTGCCAGCAGCTCAAGCGGGAACCGCTACGAGCAGTACTTC
CDR3 protein: CASSSSGNRYEQYF
J gene: TRBJ2-7
clone size: many
D gene: TRBD2
V gene: TRBV11-2

CDR3 DNA: TGTGCCAGCAGCTCGGTTTGGAGCGGGGGCCGCTCTAGCACAGATACGCAGTATTTT
CDR3 protein: CASSSVWSGGRSSTDTQYF
J gene: TRBJ2-3
clone size: many
D gene: TRBD2
V gene: TRBV7-8

CDR3 DNA: TGTGCCAGCAGTTTTGGCAGGGGGCTAGGTGGCTACACCTTC
CDR3 protein: CASSFGRGLGGYTF
J gene: TRBJ1-2
clone size: few
D gene: TRBD1
V gene: TRBV27

CDR3 DNA: TGCAGCGTTGTCGCAGATACGCAGTATTTT
CDR3 protein: CSVVADTQYF
J gene: TRBJ2-3
clone size: many
D gene: .
V gene: TRBV29-1

CDR3 DNA: TGTGCCAGCAGCTTACAACCTTCTCAGCCCCAGCATTTT
CDR3 protein: CASSLQPSQPQHF
J gene: TRBJ1-5
clone size: many
D gene: .
V gene: TRBV7-2

CDR3 DNA: TGTGCCTGGGAAGAGACGGGACAAAGCTCCTACGAGCAGTACTTC
CDR3 protein: CAWEETGQSSYEQYF
J gene: TRBJ2-7
clone size: many
D gene: .
V gene: TRBV30

CDR3 DNA: TGTGCCAGCAGTTCAGCCGCGGTCAACGAAAACATTCAGTACTTC
CDR3 protein: CASSSAAVNENIQYF
J gene: TRBJ2-4
clone size: many
D gene: .
V gene: TRBV27

CDR3 DNA: TGTGCCAGCAGCCCCGCGACTCATGTACCTCAAGAGACCCAGTACTTC
CDR3 protein: CASSPATHVPQETQYF
J gene: TRBJ2-5
clone size: many
D gene: .
V gene: TRBV7-9

CDR3 DNA: TGCGCCAGCAGCTTGGACTATCCGACAGGGCCAGATACGCAGTATTTT
CDR3 protein: CASSLDYPTGPDTQYF
J gene: TRBJ2-3
clone size: many
D gene: TRBD1
V gene: TRBV5-1

CDR3 DNA: TGTGCCGGATCTAGGGGTTCGAGTAATGAAAAACTGTTTTTT
CDR3 protein: CAGSRGSSNEKLFF
J gene: TRBJ1-4
clone size: many
D gene: .
V gene: TRBV4-2

CDR3 DNA: TGTGCCAGCAGTTTGGTGTCAGCTTGGAACACCGGGGAGCTGTTTTTT
CDR3 protein: CASSLVSAWNTGELFF
J gene: TRBJ2-2
clone size: few
D gene: .
V gene: TRBV27

CDR3 DNA: TGCGCCAGCAGCCAAGGACTAGCGCCTAGCACAGATACGCAGTATTTT
CDR3 protein: CASSQGLAPSTDTQYF
J gene: TRBJ2-3
clone size: many
D gene: TRBD2
V gene: TRBV5-1

CDR3 DNA: TGTGCCAGCTCACCAAGCGTTAACTATGGCTACACCTTC
CDR3 protein: CASSPSVNYGYTF
J gene: TRBJ1-2
clone size: few
D gene: .
V gene: TRBV18

CDR3 DNA: TGCGCCAGCAGCTTGGTTCTCCCGGGGGTGTATTACAATGAGCAGTTCTTC
CDR3 protein: CASSLVLPGVYYNEQFF
J gene: TRBJ2-1
clone size: few
D gene: .
V gene: TRBV5-1

CDR3 DNA: TGTGCCAGCAGCTCGGGACAGGGGGCCTTCGAGCAGTACTTC
CDR3 protein: CASSSGQGAFEQYF
J gene: TRBJ2-7
clone size: many
D gene: TRBD1
V gene: TRBV13

CDR3 DNA: TGTGCCAGCAGCTTAGTTCGGCGTGGGACAGCATCCTACAATGAGCAGTTCTTC
CDR3 protein: CASSLVRRGTASYNEQFF
J gene: TRBJ2-1
clone size: few
D gene: TRBD1
V gene: TRBV11-1

CDR3 DNA: TGTGCCAGCAGCCGCCCGGGACAGGGGACTGAAAAACTGTTTTTT
CDR3 protein: CASSRPGQGTEKLFF
J gene: TRBJ1-4
clone size: few
D gene: TRBD1
V gene: TRBV12-3/TRBV12-4

CDR3 DNA: TGCGCCAGCAGCCCAGACAGAGTCTACGAGCAGTACTTC
CDR3 protein: CASSPDRVYEQYF
J gene: TRBJ2-7
clone size: many
D gene: .
V gene: TRBV5-1

CDR3 DNA: TGTGCCAGCAGTTACTCCGGCAGGGGAGGTCTAGCGGAAAGGAAGAGGGTCTGGGAGACCCAGTACTTC
CDR3 protein: CASSYSGRGGLAERKRVWETQYF
J gene: TRBJ2-5
clone size: many
D gene: .
V gene: TRBV6-5

CDR3 DNA: TGTGCCAGCAGCTCTGTCAGGGGGGGAGAAAAACTGTTTTTT
CDR3 protein: CASSSVRGGEKLFF
J gene: TRBJ1-4
clone size: .
D gene: TRBD1
V gene: TRBV7-2

CDR3 DNA: TGTGCCAGCAGTTTCCAGAATAGCAATCAGCCCCAGCATTTT
CDR3 protein: CASSFQNSNQPQHF
J gene: TRBJ1-5
clone size: many
D gene: .
V gene: TRBV28

CDR3 DNA: TGTGCCAGCAGTTTCCAAGCGGGAGCCGAGGGGCAGTTCTTC
CDR3 protein: CASSFQAGAEGQFF
J gene: TRBJ2-1
clone size: many
D gene: TRBD2
V gene: TRBV12-3/TRBV12-4

CDR3 DNA: TGTGCCAGCAGCCCCCAAACAGATACGCAGTATTTT
CDR3 protein: CASSPQTDTQYF
J gene: TRBJ2-3
clone size: many
D gene: .
V gene: TRBV5-6

CDR3 DNA: TGCAGTGCCAGACGGGACCCCTACACCTTC
CDR3 protein: CSARRDPYTF
J gene: TRBJ1-2
clone size: many
D gene: .
V gene: TRBV20-1

CDR3 DNA: TGCGCCAGCAGCTCCGGGGGATTGGGCATGAACACTGAAGCTTTCTTT
CDR3 protein: CASSSGGLGMNTEAFF
J gene: TRBJ1-1
clone size: many
D gene: .
V gene: TRBV5-1

CDR3 DNA: TGTGCCAGCAGCTTAGGCTGGGAGGCCTACGAGCAGTACTTC
CDR3 protein: CASSLGWEAYEQYF
J gene: TRBJ2-7
clone size: few
D gene: .
V gene: TRBV7-2

CDR3 DNA: TGTGCCAGCAGCTTAGCTAGAGCTGGGACAGCAGTTTCTATCTCTGGGGCCAACGTCCTGACTTTC
CDR3 protein: CASSLARAGTAVSISGANVLTF
J gene: TRBJ2-6
clone size: few
D gene: TRBD1
V gene: TRBV7-2

CDR3 DNA: TGTGCCAGCAGAAGAAAAGGGGGGAACACTGAAGCTTTCTTT
CDR3 protein: CASRRKGGNTEAFF
J gene: TRBJ1-1
clone size: many
D gene: .
V gene: TRBV12-3/TRBV12-4

CDR3 DNA: TGTGCCAGCAGCCAAGCGGTCGGTGAGGGGACCCACGAGCAGTACTTC
CDR3 protein: CASSQAVGEGTHEQYF
J gene: TRBJ2-7
clone size: many
D gene: .
V gene: TRBV4-2

CDR3 DNA: TGTGCCAGCAGTTACTACAGCAACTATGGCTACACCTTC
CDR3 protein: CASSYYSNYGYTF
J gene: TRBJ1-2
clone size: few
D gene: .
V gene: TRBV6-2/TRBV6-3

CDR3 DNA: TGTGCCAGCAGCTCGCCGGGGGCAGGCGGCCAACAAGAGACCCAGTACTTC
CDR3 protein: CASSSPGAGGQQETQYF
J gene: TRBJ2-5
clone size: few
D gene: .
V gene: TRBV7-9

CDR3 DNA: TGTGCCAGCAGCTTAGCTCGGGGGAGCTATGGCTACACCTTC
CDR3 protein: CASSLARGSYGYTF
J gene: TRBJ1-2
clone size: many
D gene: .
V gene: TRBV7-6

CDR3 DNA: TGTGCCAGCAGCCAGGGCCTCGGGAATTCACCCCTCCACTTT
CDR3 protein: CASSQGLGNSPLHF
J gene: TRBJ1-6
clone size: many
D gene: .
V gene: TRBV14

CDR3 DNA: TGTGCCAGCAGCTCGAGTGGGGTGAGCTCCTACAATGAGCAGTTCTTC
CDR3 protein: CASSSSGVSSYNEQFF
J gene: TRBJ2-1
clone size: few
D gene: .
V gene: TRBV7-2

CDR3 DNA: TGTGCCAGCAGCGTAGGGGGTATCCCATCTAGGGGCACTGAAGCTTTCTTT
CDR3 protein: CASSVGGIPSRGTEAFF
J gene: TRBJ1-1
clone size: many
D gene: .
V gene: TRBV9